The present TCR beta chain was sequenced within a study of OX40 agonist ivuxolimab in advanced cancers. Study findings and constraints: Antigen specificity of clonally expanded peripheral T cells was not established.

The CDR3 spans 16 residues. V trimming: 1 base; J trimming: 10 bases; junction bases outside the gene matches: 7. Germline CDR1 and CDR2: SGHVS and FNYEAQ. Sequencing was performed with immunoSEQ multiplex PCR; in TCRdb, only in-frame clones are kept and a portion is missing. Of 55,000 to 75,000 clones listed, about 89% are singletons. For this clone: Its target is not known.

This specimen consisted of CD4+ or CD8+ T cells sorted from blood, obtained in a trial of the OX40 agonist ivuxolimab. This TCR derives from an adult with an advanced solid tumor such as melanoma, head and neck, liver or kidney cancer. The V call is TRBV7-6, the J call TRBJ2-1; TRBD2 aligns across 13 bases. The CDR3 loop reads CASSLDIPGLAGEQFF. CDR3 sequence (DNA): TGTGCCAGCAGCTTAGACATCCCGGGACTAGCGGGGGAGCAGTTCTTC.